This T cell receptor beta chain was observed in a study of blood T cells in healthy people across ages. The authors ran a second PCR of roughly 7 to 11 cycles using a sample-barcoded 5' primer and a J-beta primer mix. TCRdb re-analysed the 5' RACE reads in MiXCR, keeping a single row per CDR3 protein. The repertoire includes about 1,800,000 distinct CDR3 sequences, 28% of them detected once, and roughly 8% sits in the top ten. The CDR3 consists of 17 residues. CDR1 is MNHEY and CDR2 is SVGAGI in the germline V gene. Between the trimmed V and J ends, which lost 4 bases and 10 bases, there was a span of 23 bases.

The V and J genes are TRBV6-5 and TRBJ1-6; perhaps TRBD1 as D (6 bases). The specimen was blood. The receptor's source is a woman aged 25-40 years in good health. The CDR3 DNA sequence: TGTGCCAGCAGTTTCGGGCAGGGGCCCCTTACGGGATCACCCCTCCACTTT. It is translated as CASSFGQGPLTGSPLHF.